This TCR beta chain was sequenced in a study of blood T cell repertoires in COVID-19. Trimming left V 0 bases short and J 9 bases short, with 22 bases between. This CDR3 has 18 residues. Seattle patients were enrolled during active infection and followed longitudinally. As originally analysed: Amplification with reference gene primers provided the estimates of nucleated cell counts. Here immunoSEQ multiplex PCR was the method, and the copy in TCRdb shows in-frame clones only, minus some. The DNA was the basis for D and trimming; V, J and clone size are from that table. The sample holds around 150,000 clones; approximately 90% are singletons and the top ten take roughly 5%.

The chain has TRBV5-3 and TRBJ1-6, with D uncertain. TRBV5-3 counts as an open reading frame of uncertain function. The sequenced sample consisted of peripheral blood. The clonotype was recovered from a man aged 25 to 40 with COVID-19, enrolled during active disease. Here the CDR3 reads CARSLGPRFWCERSPLHF. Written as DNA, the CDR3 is TGTGCCAGAAGCTTGGGCCCACGCTTTTGGTGCGAACGTTCACCCCTCCACTTT.